This record covers a single T cell receptor (beta chain). These data are taken from a study of blood T cell repertoires in COVID-19. The overall study: T cells, B-cell-depleted T cells, or PBMCs supplied cDNA or gDNA.

CDR3 length: 16 residues. CDR1 LNHNV and CDR2 YYDKDF come from the germline V gene (reference sequence). The V gene lost 0 bases and the J gene lost 0 bases, with 11 bases spanning the gap. As originally analysed: Estimation of nucleated cell counts was performed using reference gene primer amplification. Produced via immunoSEQ multiplex PCR; TCRdb's table is partial and in-frame only. That table supplies the V and J calls and clone size; D and trimming were determined from the DNA. The table lists 60,000 to 70,000 clones, about 89% of them singletons. Sequencing input: peripheral blood. The source of this sequence is a human donor in a cohort sampled during active COVID-19. The chain carries TRBV15 and TRBJ1-1; no clear D gene. CDR3 residues: CATSRESPSLNTEAFF. CDR3 in DNA: TGTGCCACCAGCAGAGAGAGTCCATCCCTGAACACTGAAGCTTTCTTT.